This T cell receptor (beta chain) came from a study of shared clonotypes between healthy human individuals. Study-wide results and limits: Among four donors, roughly 5.4% of naive CD4 clonotypes were found in common.

As regards this clone: What it binds is unknown.

Sequencing used immunoSEQ multiplex PCR; TCRdb keeps in-frame clones, though not all of them. The sample has roughly 1,100,000 clones, about 80% seen once. Germline V CDR1 and CDR2: SGHAT, FQNNGV. The CDR3 is 15 amino acids. Trimming left V 0 bases short and J 8 bases short, with 16 bases between. The sequenced sample was memory CD4+ T cells sorted from blood. The subset was: CD45RA-negative fraction. The chain is built from TRBV11-2 and TRBJ1-2; D is perhaps TRBD1 (5 bases). The source of this sequence is a young man in good health. The CDR3 bases are TGTGCCAGCAGCTTAGATCTTACAGGAACCGCGGGCTACACCTTC. This sequence encodes CASSLDLTGTAGYTF.